Listed below are T cell receptor beta chains from one sample, sequenced in a study of blood T cell repertoires in COVID-19. Only in-frame clones appear in the TCRdb table, and some are missing; sequencing was by immunoSEQ multiplex PCR. The table lists around 210,000 clones, 84% of them singletons. Material for sequencing was peripheral blood. These receptors came from a human donor in a cohort sampled during active COVID-19. Each CDR3 is given with its conserved first and last residue. D genes are given only for firm matches. Size values are once, few and many counts, or a class for expanded clones, and some rows have none.

V	D	size	J	CDR3	DNA
TRBV19	TRBD2	-	TRBJ2-5	CATKGLAGIQETQYF	TGTGCCACCAAGGGGCTAGCGGGGATCCAAGAGACCCAGTACTTC
TRBV5-1	-	few	TRBJ2-5	CASSLSPYETQYF	TGCGCCAGCAGCTTGTCTCCCTACGAGACCCAGTACTTC
TRBV28	TRBD2	-	TRBJ2-3	CASRRTSGSLDTQYF	TGTGCCAGCAGACGGACTAGCGGGAGTCTAGATACGCAGTATTTT
TRBV5-1	-	-	TRBJ1-3	CASSLDATFGNTIYF	TGCGCCAGCAGCTTGGATGCGACTTTTGGAAACACCATATATTTT
TRBV4-1	TRBD1	few	TRBJ2-5	CASSTDRARSGAETQYF	TGCGCCAGCAGCACGGACAGGGCCCGAAGCGGAGCGGAGACCCAGTACTTC
TRBV18	TRBD2	-	TRBJ2-1	CASSPYGWTSGKNNEQFF	TGTGCCAGCTCACCCTACGGGTGGACTAGCGGGAAAAACAATGAGCAGTTCTTC
TRBV6-5	-	-	TRBJ2-7	CASGHGEQYF	TGTGCCAGCGGGCATGGGGAGCAGTACTTC
TRBV7-7	-	-	TRBJ2-7	CARPAGGRLYEQYF	TGTGCTAGGCCCGCTGGCGGGCGATTATACGAGCAGTACTTC
TRBV6-6	TRBD2	-	TRBJ2-3	CASSDSGLAGSDTQYF	TGTGCCAGCAGTGACTCGGGACTAGCGGGATCAGATACGCAGTATTTT
TRBV19	-	-	TRBJ1-5	CASRLDRINQPQHF	TGTGCCAGTAGGCTCGACAGGATTAATCAGCCCCAGCATTTT
TRBV9	-	-	TRBJ2-1	CASSPYEGGGYNEQFF	TGTGCCAGCAGCCCCTACGAGGGAGGGGGCTACAATGAGCAGTTCTTC
TRBV4-2	-	few	TRBJ1-4	CASSQDRQGKLFF	TGTGCCAGCAGCCAAGACCGGCAGGGAAAACTGTTTTTT
TRBV29-1	-	-	TRBJ2-7	CSVEESRTNSYEQYF	TGCAGCGTTGAAGAGTCGAGGACAAACTCCTACGAGCAGTACTTC
TRBV19	-	-	TRBJ1-4	CASFGGIREKLFF	TGTGCCAGTTTCGGGGGAATACGGGAAAAACTGTTTTTT
TRBV28	-	few	TRBJ2-7	CASSLDQAGSYEQYF	TGTGCCAGCAGTCTCGATCAGGCTGGGAGCTACGAGCAGTACTTC
TRBV7-2	-	-	TRBJ2-5	CASSPRGKTETQYF	TGTGCCAGCAGCCCCCGCGGGAAAACGGAGACCCAGTACTTC
TRBV2	TRBD1	-	TRBJ1-5	CASSGRTGGGYSNQPQHF	TGTGCCAGCAGTGGGAGGACAGGGGGCGGTTATAGCAATCAGCCCCAGCATTTT
TRBV3-1/TRBV3-2	-	-	TRBJ2-1	CASSQVKTRAWNEQFF	TGTGCCAGCAGCCAAGTGAAAACGCGGGCCTGGAATGAGCAGTTCTTC
TRBV24-1	TRBD2	-	TRBJ2-2	CATSESPGGHTGELFF	TGTGCCACCAGTGAATCCCCGGGGGGTCACACCGGGGAGCTGTTTTTT
TRBV10-2	TRBD1	-	TRBJ2-3	CASRGQGAQDTQYF	TGCGCCAGCAGGGGACAGGGGGCGCAAGATACGCAGTATTTT
TRBV5-5	-	-	TRBJ2-2	CASSSLDSEYTGELFF	TGTGCCAGCAGCTCCCTCGATAGCGAGTACACCGGGGAGCTGTTTTTT
TRBV2	-	-	TRBJ1-2	CASSTLWAGGYTF	TGTGCCAGCAGTACTCTCTGGGCCGGAGGCTACACCTTC
TRBV30	TRBD1	-	TRBJ2-7	CAWRARGQGQYF	TGTGCCTGGAGGGCCAGGGGGCAGGGGCAGTACTTC
TRBV28	-	-	TRBJ2-2	CASSSPAGNTGELFF	TGTGCCAGCAGTTCCCCAGCGGGGAACACCGGGGAGCTGTTTTTT
TRBV11-1	-	-	TRBJ2-5	CASSLGSGVYQETQYF	TGTGCCAGCAGCTTAGGAAGCGGAGTGTACCAAGAGACCCAGTACTTC
TRBV29-1	-	-	TRBJ2-7	CSVEARDSYEQYF	TGCAGCGTTGAAGCCAGGGATTCCTACGAGCAGTACTTC
TRBV25-1	-	-	TRBJ2-7	CASRKDSPPYEQYF	TGTGCCAGCAGGAAAGACTCCCCGCCCTACGAGCAGTACTTC
TRBV4-2	TRBD1	-	TRBJ2-7	CASSQDSTGTVSYEQYF	TGTGCCAGCAGCCAAGATTCCACCGGGACAGTTAGCTACGAGCAGTACTTC
TRBV27	TRBD1	-	TRBJ1-2	CASTRTGTGDGYTF	TGTGCCAGCACCCGGACCGGGACAGGGGATGGCTACACCTTC
TRBV18	-	-	TRBJ1-2	CASSPRGRQVKDGYTF	TGTGCCAGCTCACCACGAGGGCGACAGGTGAAAGATGGCTACACCTTC
TRBV10-3	-	few	TRBJ1-5	CAISATGNSNQPQHF	TGTGCCATCAGTGCCACAGGGAATAGCAATCAGCCCCAGCATTTT
TRBV18	TRBD2	-	TRBJ2-5	CASSPRSRPGGTLGWSQYF	TGTGCCAGCTCACCACGCTCGCGCCCGGGGGGGACGCTGGGTTGGTCCCAGTACTTC
TRBV5-4	-	few	TRBJ2-5	CASRIGGKETQYF	TGTGCCAGCAGAATTGGGGGGAAAGAGACCCAGTACTTC
TRBV27	-	few	TRBJ2-3	CASKPRSTDTQYF	TGTGCCTCAAAGCCCCGGAGCACAGATACGCAGTATTTT
TRBV6-2/TRBV6-3	TRBD2	-	TRBJ2-1	CASSSLAGGPNEQFF	TGTGCCAGCAGTTCTTTAGCGGGAGGGCCCAATGAGCAGTTCTTC
TRBV7-2	TRBD2	-	TRBJ2-7	CASSNWASGSYEQYF	TGTGCCAGCAGCAATTGGGCTAGCGGGAGCTACGAGCAGTACTTC
TRBV18	-	-	TRBJ1-4	CASSLDSVNEKLFF	TGTGCCAGCTCACTGGACAGCGTTAATGAAAAACTGTTTTTT
TRBV29-1	-	-	TRBJ1-2	CSARPTVDGYTF	TGCAGCGCCCGCCCGACAGTAGATGGCTACACCTTC
TRBV4-1	-	-	TRBJ2-3	CASSSEGHNADTQYF	TGCGCCAGCAGCTCGGAGGGCCACAACGCAGATACGCAGTATTTT
TRBV28	TRBD1	once	TRBJ2-7	CASRSGTAPVEQYF	TGTGCCAGTAGATCCGGGACAGCTCCAGTCGAGCAGTACTTC
TRBV19	TRBD1	-	TRBJ2-7	CASSENDRGLSQGQYF	TGTGCCAGTAGTGAGAATGACAGGGGCTTATCCCAAGGGCAGTACTTC
TRBV5-4	-	once	TRBJ1-2	CASSTAGGNRINYGYTF	TGTGCCAGCAGCACGGCTGGGGGGAATAGGATCAACTATGGCTACACCTTC
TRBV5-1	TRBD2	-	TRBJ2-3	CASSYGWREGRDTQYF	TGCGCCAGCAGCTATGGCTGGCGGGAGGGCCGGGATACGCAGTATTTT
TRBV3-1/TRBV3-2	-	-	TRBJ1-2	CASSQDNVLYYGYTF	TGTGCCAGCAGCCAAGATAATGTCCTTTACTATGGCTACACCTTC
TRBV3-1/TRBV3-2	-	-	TRBJ1-3	CASSFGTTGNTIYF	TGTGCCAGCAGCTTCGGGACAACTGGAAACACCATATATTTT
TRBV18	-	-	TRBJ1-4	CASSPPEQPKEKLFF	TGTGCCAGCTCACCACCGGAGCAGCCTAAAGAAAAACTGTTTTTT
TRBV6-5	-	few	TRBJ2-7	CASSYSGASPYEQYF	TGTGCCAGCAGTTACTCGGGGGCTTCCCCCTACGAGCAGTACTTC
TRBV27	-	-	TRBJ2-1	CASWERFNEQFF	TGTGCCTCTTGGGAGCGATTCAATGAGCAGTTCTTC
TRBV6-6	-	-	TRBJ2-5	CASSLGVRGETQYF	TGTGCCAGCAGTTTGGGAGTACGAGGAGAGACCCAGTACTTC
TRBV2	-	-	TRBJ2-1	CASIGGPSYNEQFF	TGTGCCAGCATCGGGGGTCCCTCCTACAATGAGCAGTTCTTC
TRBV9	TRBD1	once	TRBJ1-1	CASRGTGWKDTEAFF	TGTGCCAGCAGAGGGACAGGGTGGAAAGACACTGAAGCTTTCTTT
TRBV9	TRBD1	-	TRBJ2-5	CASSPRDRNQETQYF	TGTGCCAGCAGCCCGCGGGACAGGAACCAAGAGACCCAGTACTTC
TRBV4-2	TRBD1	-	TRBJ2-2	CASSVTGQSTGELFF	TGTGCCAGCAGCGTAACGGGACAGAGTACCGGGGAGCTGTTTTTT
TRBV10-3	TRBD1	-	TRBJ1-6	CAISDPTGTGVKAALHF	TGTGCCATCAGTGATCCAACCGGGACAGGGGTCAAGGCTGCCCTCCACTTT
TRBV29-1	TRBD1	-	TRBJ1-2	CSVEGLGQGAFYGYTF	TGCAGCGTTGAAGGCCTAGGCCAGGGGGCCTTCTATGGCTACACCTTC
TRBV4-2	TRBD2	-	TRBJ2-7	CASSRGLDPGEQYF	TGTGCCAGCAGCCGCGGACTAGATCCCGGCGAGCAGTACTTC
TRBV27	-	-	TRBJ2-7	CASSFLSGRGSYEQYF	TGTGCCAGCAGTTTCTTATCGGGAAGGGGGTCCTACGAGCAGTACTTC
TRBV5-6	TRBD2	few	TRBJ2-2	CASSWTSRELFF	TGTGCCAGCAGCTGGACTAGCCGGGAGCTGTTTTTT
TRBV6-5	-	-	TRBJ1-1	CASRWQVNTEAFF	TGTGCCAGCCGTTGGCAGGTTAACACTGAAGCTTTCTTT